The clone carrying this TCR beta chain was detected only a few times. The antigen remains unidentified. Gene names are the mouse ones. The CDR3 end is not reached by the read, which stops 1 residue before it; the germline J gene fills it in. This specimen comes from a study of tissue T cells after allogeneic stem cell transplantation. This sample's time point: mouse harvest day 7 after allogeneic transplant. Mouse grafts combined 10^7 T-cell-depleted bone marrow cells with 10^6 splenic CD5+ T cells. B6 (H2b) cells into BALB/c (H2d) mice; tissues taken at day 7 or 14. Survey-depth TCRbeta CDR3 sequencing reported V/J genes and productive frequencies. TCRdb's table, derived via immunoSEQ multiplex PCR, lists solely in-frame clones and lacks some. The repertoire holds some 4,100 clones, 50% seen once, with 6.3% in the top ten. This CDR3 has 15 amino acids. V was shortened by 0 bases and J by 3 bases, with 9 bases between the two germline ends. CDR1 and CDR2 from the germline V gene are NNHDY and SYVADS.

General study results and limits: In patients and mice, blood and spleen missed much of tissue repertoire. Anatomically similar tissues had similar TCR repertoires within each patient.

Sequenced material: gut tissue. The sequence was obtained from a female BALB/c mouse given C57BL/6 T cells with graft-versus-host disease after an allogeneic hematopoietic cell transplant. The rearrangement links TRBV13-3 to TRBJ1-4, with a possible D match to TRBD1 (5 bases). The DNA read from the CDR3 is TGTGCCAGCAGTGATGCCGGCAGGGCCAACGAAAGATTATTT. It encodes CASSDAGRANERLF. From start to end, the CDR3 is CASSDAGRANERLFF.